The rows below give T cell receptor beta chains drawn from one sample of a study of PD-1 blockade in classical Hodgkin lymphoma. Method: immunoSEQ multiplex PCR; TCRdb's copy keeps in-frame clones and lacks some. The table has 96,000 or so clones, 93% seen once. This sample comprised peripheral blood mononuclear cells (PBMCs), obtained before the fourth cycle of nivolumab. Every receptor here comes from a human donor with classical Hodgkin lymphoma. The CDR3 runs from the conserved cysteine through the conserved F or W. The D gene is left open where the match is weak. Not all rows give a size; the values are once, few, many and, for expanded clones, a class.

DNA,CDR3,size,V,D,J
TGTGCCAGCGGTTTACGGGGACCTACCTACGAGCAGTACTTC,CASGLRGPTYEQYF,.,TRBV6-1,.,TRBJ2-7
TGCGCCAGCAGTGACACCCGTATTTTTAACTATGGCTACACCTTC,CASSDTRIFNYGYTF,.,TRBV10-2,.,TRBJ1-2
TGTGCCAGCAGTCCCTACGGGACCCCTGACACTGAAGCTTTCTTT,CASSPYGTPDTEAFF,.,TRBV27,.,TRBJ1-1
TGTGCCACCAGCAGAGAAGGTTTAAGGAATCAGCCCCAGCATTTT,CATSREGLRNQPQHF,.,TRBV15,.,TRBJ1-5
TGTGCCAGCAGCCAGGGGCGCCAAAACACTGAAGCTTTCTTT,CASSQGRQNTEAFF,few,TRBV27,.,TRBJ1-1
TGTGCCAGCAGCCCACAGGGGCGGGCAGCTTTCTTT,CASSPQGRAAFF,.,TRBV7-9,TRBD1,TRBJ1-1
TGTGCCAGCAGTAACGGACATCCTAGCACAGATACGCAGTATTTT,CASSNGHPSTDTQYF,.,TRBV28,.,TRBJ2-3
TGTGCCAGCAGTGGAGGACAGGGGTGGCCAGATACGCAGTATTTT,CASSGGQGWPDTQYF,.,TRBV2,TRBD1,TRBJ2-3
TGTGCCAGCAGTGAAGCGGGGCTAGCCACAGAGACCCAGTACTTC,CASSEAGLATETQYF,.,TRBV2,.,TRBJ2-5
TGTGCCAGCAGCGGGGTCAGGGGAAACGGGGAGCTGTTTTTT,CASSGVRGNGELFF,.,TRBV11-3,.,TRBJ2-2
TGCGCCAGCAGCCCGGACAGGGGGCTTGGAGATACGCAGTATTTT,CASSPDRGLGDTQYF,.,TRBV5-1,TRBD1,TRBJ2-3
TGCGCCAGCAGCTCCCCGAGGCCCTTGGGCTCCTACAATGAGCAGTTCTTC,CASSSPRPLGSYNEQFF,.,TRBV5-1,.,TRBJ2-1
TGTGCCAGCAGGTCTCGGGCCTCCTACAATGAGCAGTTCTTC,CASRSRASYNEQFF,.,TRBV6-5,.,TRBJ2-1
TGTGCGGTCCAAACGGGTGAGTCGGCTGAAGCTTTCTTT,CAVQTGESAEAFF,once,TRBV27,.,TRBJ1-1
TGTGCCAGCAGCTTAGATTGGCGGGCGGGGGTGAAAGAGACCCAGTACTTC,CASSLDWRAGVKETQYF,.,TRBV11-2,TRBD2,TRBJ2-5
TGCGCCAGCAGCTTGGCGTCAGGGGGAGCTTTGAAGCCTAACTATGGCTACACCTTC,CASSLASGGALKPNYGYTF,.,TRBV5-1,TRBD1,TRBJ1-2
TGTGCCAGCAGCTTAGGGGTTCGGAGGGCTAGCGGACAGGGGTTGGTCTACGAGCAGTACTTC,CASSLGVRRASGQGLVYEQYF,once,TRBV7-8,TRBD1,TRBJ2-7
TGTGCCAGCAGTTTTGGGCCCCTTTGGGGTATGAGGGGGCCCTCCACAGATACGCAGTATTTT,CASSFGPLWGMRGPSTDTQYF,.,TRBV27,TRBD1,TRBJ2-3
TGCGCCAGCAGCCAAGAATGGGGGGGAGTCATGAACACTGAAGCTTTCTTT,CASSQEWGGVMNTEAFF,.,TRBV4-1,.,TRBJ1-1
TGTGCCAGTAGTAGGACGAGGAACACTGAAGCTTTCTTT,CASSRTRNTEAFF,.,TRBV19,.,TRBJ1-1
TGTGCCAGCAGTTTAAGGGACAGGGGTAGCAATCAGCCCCAGCATTTT,CASSLRDRGSNQPQHF,.,TRBV28,TRBD1,TRBJ1-5
TGTGCCAGCAGCTTAAAGCGGGGCTCCGAGACCCAGTACTTC,CASSLKRGSETQYF,.,TRBV13,TRBD2,TRBJ2-5
TGTGCCAGTAGTATGGAACTTGGGGCAGGATGGACCTATGGCTACACCTTC,CASSMELGAGWTYGYTF,.,TRBV19,.,TRBJ1-2
TGTGCCAGCAGTCTGGGACTAGCCCATGAGCAGTTCTTC,CASSLGLAHEQFF,.,TRBV6-5,TRBD2,TRBJ2-1
TGTGCCAGCAGCCAACAAATAGAAGAGACCCAGTACTTC,CASSQQIEETQYF,.,TRBV14,.,TRBJ2-5
TGTGCCAGTAGTATAGATCAGTGGGAGAACACCGGGGAGCTGTTTTTT,CASSIDQWENTGELFF,.,TRBV19,.,TRBJ2-2
TGCGCCAGCAGCTTGGGCGGGGCAGGACAGCCCCAGCATTTT,CASSLGGAGQPQHF,.,TRBV5-1,.,TRBJ1-5
TGTGCCTGGAGTGTTCTCATGGGGCAGGAGGAGGAAAAACTGTTTTTT,CAWSVLMGQEEEKLFF,.,TRBV30,.,TRBJ1-4
TGTGCCAGCAGCTCGTATGGGTTCTCTGGAAACACCATATATTTT,CASSSYGFSGNTIYF,once,TRBV5-4,.,TRBJ1-3
TGTGCCAGCAGTGACGCGGGGGTTCGAGAGACCCAGTACTTC,CASSDAGVRETQYF,.,TRBV2,TRBD2,TRBJ2-5
TGTGCCACCAGCAGAGCAGGGACTAATCAGCCCCAGCATTTT,CATSRAGTNQPQHF,.,TRBV15,.,TRBJ1-5